The 2 T cell receptor beta chains reported below all come from one sample, sequenced in a study of cytomegalovirus exposure and HLA in healthy donors. 13 Jbeta primers and 60 Vbeta primers were used for the PCR. The table came from immunoSEQ multiplex PCR; TCRdb's copy has only in-frame clones and leaves some out. Its clone listing holds some 120,000 clones. Sequenced sample: PBMCs. The receptors stem from a woman aged 55-69 years in good health and CMV-seronegative.

The chain couples TRBV27 to TRBJ1-2; 8 nucleotides line up with TRBD1. Looked up from germline, CDR1 is MNHEY and CDR2 is SMNVEV (reference sequence). The junction had 3 bases not matched to a gene; V was cut back by 3 bases and J by 3 bases. The CDR3 is 14 amino acids. This chain's CDR3 is CASSLGGQDYGYTF. The CDR3 DNA is TGTGCCAGCAGTTTGGGGGGACAGGACTATGGCTACACCTTC.

The CDR3 loop is CASVKSGGASPDTQYF. Written as DNA, the CDR3 is TGTGCCAGCGTCAAGAGCGGGGGGGCCTCCCCAGATACGCAGTATTTT. J is TRBJ2-3 and V is TRBV7-8; 10 bases map to TRBD2. The V segment lost 8 bases and the J segment 4 bases; nucleotides outside the gene matches: 12. Per germline, CDR1 SGHVS and CDR2 FQNEAQ. The CDR3 spans 16 residues.